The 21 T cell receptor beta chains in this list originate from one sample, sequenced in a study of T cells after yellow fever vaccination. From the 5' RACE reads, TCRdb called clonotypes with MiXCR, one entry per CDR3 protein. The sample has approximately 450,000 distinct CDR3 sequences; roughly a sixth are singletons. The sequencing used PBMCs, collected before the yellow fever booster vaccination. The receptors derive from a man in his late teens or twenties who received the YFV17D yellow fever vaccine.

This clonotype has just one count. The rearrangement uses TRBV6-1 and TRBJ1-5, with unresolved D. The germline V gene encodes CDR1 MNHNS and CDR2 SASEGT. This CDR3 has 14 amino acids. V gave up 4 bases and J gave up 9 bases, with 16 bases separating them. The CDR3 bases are TGTGCCAGCAGTGCCGGGGTAGGCATTATGCCCCAGCATTTT. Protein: CASSAGVGIMPQHF.

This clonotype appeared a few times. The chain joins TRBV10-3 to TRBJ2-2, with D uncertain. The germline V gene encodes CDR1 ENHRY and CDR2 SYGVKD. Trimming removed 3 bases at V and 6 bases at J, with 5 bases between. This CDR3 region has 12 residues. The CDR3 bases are TGTGCCATCAGTGAACGGCCCGGGGAGCTGTTTTTT. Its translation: CAISERPGELFF.

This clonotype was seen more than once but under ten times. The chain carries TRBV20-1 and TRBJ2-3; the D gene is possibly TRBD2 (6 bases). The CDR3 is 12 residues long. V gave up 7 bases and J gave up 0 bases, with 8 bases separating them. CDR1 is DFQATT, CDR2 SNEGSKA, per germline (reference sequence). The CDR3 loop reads CSGGVSTDTQYF. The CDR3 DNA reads TGCAGTGGCGGGGTCAGCACAGATACGCAGTATTTT.

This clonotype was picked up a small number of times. In DNA, the CDR3 is TGTGCCACCAGTGATCGACAGGGAGATGGCTACACCTTC. Translating gives CATSDRQGDGYTF. The rearrangement links TRBV24-1 to TRBJ1-2; 7 nucleotides line up with TRBD1. J was trimmed by 6 bases and V by 3 bases; bases with no gene match: 3. Germline V gene lookup returns CDR1 KGHDR and CDR2 SFDVKD. The CDR3 totals 13 residues.

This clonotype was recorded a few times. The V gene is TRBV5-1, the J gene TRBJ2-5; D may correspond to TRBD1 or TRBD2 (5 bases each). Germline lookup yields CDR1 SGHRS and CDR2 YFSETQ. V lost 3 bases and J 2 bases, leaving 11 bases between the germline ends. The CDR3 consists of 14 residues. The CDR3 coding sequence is TGCGCCAGCAGCTCGGGGACGGCGCAAGAGACCCAGTACTTC. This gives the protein CASSSGTAQETQYF.

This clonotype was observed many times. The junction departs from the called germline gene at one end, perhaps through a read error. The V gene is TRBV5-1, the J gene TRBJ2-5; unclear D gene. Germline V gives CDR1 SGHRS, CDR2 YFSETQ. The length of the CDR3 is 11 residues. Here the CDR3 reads CASSLTETQYF. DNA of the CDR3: TGTGCCAGCAGCTTAACGGAGACCCAGTACTTC. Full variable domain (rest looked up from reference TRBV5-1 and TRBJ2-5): KAGVTQTPRYLIKTRGQQVTLSCSPISGHRSVSWYQQTPGQGLQFLFEYFSETQRNKGNFPGRFSGRQFSNSRSEMNVSTLELGDSALYLCASSLTETQYFGPGTRLLVL.

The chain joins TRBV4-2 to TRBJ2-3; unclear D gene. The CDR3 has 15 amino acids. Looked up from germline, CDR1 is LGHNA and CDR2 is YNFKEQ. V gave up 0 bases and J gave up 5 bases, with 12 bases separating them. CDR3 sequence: CASSQDDPTVDTQYF. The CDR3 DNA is TGTGCCAGCAGCCAAGATGACCCGACGGTAGATACGCAGTATTTT.

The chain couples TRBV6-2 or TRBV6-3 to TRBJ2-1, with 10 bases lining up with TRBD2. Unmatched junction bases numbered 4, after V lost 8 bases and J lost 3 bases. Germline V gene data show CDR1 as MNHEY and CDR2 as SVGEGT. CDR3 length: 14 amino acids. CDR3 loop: CASGLAGDYNEQFF. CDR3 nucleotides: TGTGCCAGCGGCCTAGCGGGGGACTACAATGAGCAGTTCTTC.

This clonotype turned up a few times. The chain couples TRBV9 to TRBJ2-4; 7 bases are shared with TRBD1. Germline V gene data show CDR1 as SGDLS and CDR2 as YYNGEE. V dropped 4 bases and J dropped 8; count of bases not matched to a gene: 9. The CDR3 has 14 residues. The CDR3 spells CASSTETGFHIQYF. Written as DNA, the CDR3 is TGTGCCAGCAGCACCGAGACAGGGTTTCACATTCAGTACTTC.

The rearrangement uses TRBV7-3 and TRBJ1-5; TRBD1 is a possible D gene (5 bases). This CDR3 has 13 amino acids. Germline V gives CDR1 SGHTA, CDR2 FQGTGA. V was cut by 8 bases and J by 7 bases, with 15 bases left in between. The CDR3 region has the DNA TGTGCCAGCGCCTCAATCCCAGGGCAGCCCCAGCATTTT. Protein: CASASIPGQPQHF.

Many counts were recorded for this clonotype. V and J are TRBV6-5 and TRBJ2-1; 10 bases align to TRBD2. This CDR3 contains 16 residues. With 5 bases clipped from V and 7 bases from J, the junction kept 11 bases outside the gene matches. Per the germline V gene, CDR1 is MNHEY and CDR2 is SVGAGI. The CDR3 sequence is CASSSGGGMFVNEQFF. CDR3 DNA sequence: TGTGCCAGCAGTAGCGGGGGGGGTATGTTTGTAAATGAGCAGTTCTTC.

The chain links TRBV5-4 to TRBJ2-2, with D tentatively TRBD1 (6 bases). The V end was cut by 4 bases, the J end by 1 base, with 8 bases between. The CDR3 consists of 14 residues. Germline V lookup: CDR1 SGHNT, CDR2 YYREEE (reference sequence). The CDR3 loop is CASSRQENTGELFF. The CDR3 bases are TGTGCCAGCAGCCGACAGGAGAACACCGGGGAGCTGTTTTTT.

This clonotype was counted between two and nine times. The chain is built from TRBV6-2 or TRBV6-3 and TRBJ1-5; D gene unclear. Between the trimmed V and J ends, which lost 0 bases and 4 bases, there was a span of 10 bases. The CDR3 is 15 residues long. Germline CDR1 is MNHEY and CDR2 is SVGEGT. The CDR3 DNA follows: TGTGCCAGCAGTTACTCGATAAGTCTAAATCAGCCCCAGCATTTT. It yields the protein CASSYSISLNQPQHF.

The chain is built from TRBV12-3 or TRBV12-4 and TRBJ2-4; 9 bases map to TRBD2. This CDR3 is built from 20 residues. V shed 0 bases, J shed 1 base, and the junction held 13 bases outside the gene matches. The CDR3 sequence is CASSLARRPSGTLAKNIQYF. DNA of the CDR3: TGTGCCAGCAGTTTAGCGCGCCGGCCTAGCGGGACTCTCGCCAAAAACATTCAGTACTTC.

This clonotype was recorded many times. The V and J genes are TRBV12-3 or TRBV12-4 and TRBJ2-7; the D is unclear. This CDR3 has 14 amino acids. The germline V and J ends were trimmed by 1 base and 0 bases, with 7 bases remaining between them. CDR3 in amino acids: CASSLVPGSYEQYF. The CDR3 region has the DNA TGTGCCAGCAGTTTAGTTCCTGGCTCCTACGAGCAGTACTTC.

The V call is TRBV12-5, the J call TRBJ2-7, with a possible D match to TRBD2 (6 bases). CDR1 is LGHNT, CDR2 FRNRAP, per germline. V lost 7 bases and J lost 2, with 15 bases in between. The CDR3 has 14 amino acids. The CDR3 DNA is TGTGCTAGTGTGGAGGGGAGTCCCCCCTACGAGCAGTACTTC. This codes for CASVEGSPPYEQYF.

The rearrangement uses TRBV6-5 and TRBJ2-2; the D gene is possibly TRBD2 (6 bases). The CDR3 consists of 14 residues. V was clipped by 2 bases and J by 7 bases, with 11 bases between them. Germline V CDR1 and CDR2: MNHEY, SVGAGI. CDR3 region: CASSYGGTVGELFF. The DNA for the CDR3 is TGTGCCAGCAGTTACGGGGGGACGGTCGGGGAGCTGTTTTTT.

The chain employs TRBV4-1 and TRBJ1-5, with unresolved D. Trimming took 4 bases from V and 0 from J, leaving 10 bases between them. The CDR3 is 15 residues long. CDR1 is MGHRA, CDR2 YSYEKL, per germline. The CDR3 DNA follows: TGCGCCAGCAGCCTATACTTTGATAGCAATCAGCCCCAGCATTTT. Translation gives CASSLYFDSNQPQHF.

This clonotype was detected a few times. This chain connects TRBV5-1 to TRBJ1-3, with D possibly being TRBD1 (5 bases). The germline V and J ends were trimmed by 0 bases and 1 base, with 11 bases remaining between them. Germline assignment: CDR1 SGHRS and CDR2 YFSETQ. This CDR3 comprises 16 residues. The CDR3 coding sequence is TGCGCCAGCAGCTTGGAAGCCCAGGGATCTGGAAACACCATATATTTT. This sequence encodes CASSLEAQGSGNTIYF.

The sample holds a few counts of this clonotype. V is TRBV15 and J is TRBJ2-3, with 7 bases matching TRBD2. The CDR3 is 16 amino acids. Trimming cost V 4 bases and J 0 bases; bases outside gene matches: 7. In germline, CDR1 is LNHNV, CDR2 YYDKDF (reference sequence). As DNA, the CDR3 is TGTGCCACCAGCAACCGTCGGGGGGTCAGCACAGATACGCAGTATTTT. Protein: CATSNRRGVSTDTQYF.

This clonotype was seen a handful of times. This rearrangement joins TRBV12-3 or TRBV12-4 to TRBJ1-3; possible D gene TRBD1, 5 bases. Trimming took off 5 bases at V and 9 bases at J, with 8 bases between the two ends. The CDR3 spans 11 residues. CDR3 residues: CASSLGGTIYF. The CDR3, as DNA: TGTGCCAGCAGTCTTGGGGGCACCATATATTTT.